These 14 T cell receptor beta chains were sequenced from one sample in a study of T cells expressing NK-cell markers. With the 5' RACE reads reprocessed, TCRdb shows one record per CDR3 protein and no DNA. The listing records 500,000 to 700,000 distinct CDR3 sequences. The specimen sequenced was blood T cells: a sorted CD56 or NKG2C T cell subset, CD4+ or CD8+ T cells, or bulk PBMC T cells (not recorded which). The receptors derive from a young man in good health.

The CDR3 here is CASSQTRVNEQFF. The chain joins TRBV12-3 or TRBV12-4 to TRBJ2-1; the TCRdb call, TRBD1, lacks DNA for checking. This CDR3 region has 13 residues.

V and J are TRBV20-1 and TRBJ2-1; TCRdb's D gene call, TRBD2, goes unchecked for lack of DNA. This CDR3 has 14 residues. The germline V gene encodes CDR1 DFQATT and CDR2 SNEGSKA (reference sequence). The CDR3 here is CSWSTSGGVNEQFF.

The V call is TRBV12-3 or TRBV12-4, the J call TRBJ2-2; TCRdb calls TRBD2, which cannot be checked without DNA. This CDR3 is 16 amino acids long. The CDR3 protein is CASSLRGASRAGELFF.

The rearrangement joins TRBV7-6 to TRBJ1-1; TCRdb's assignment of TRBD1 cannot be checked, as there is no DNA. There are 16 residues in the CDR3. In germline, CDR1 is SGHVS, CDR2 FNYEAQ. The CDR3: CASSPSPGQGNTEAFF.

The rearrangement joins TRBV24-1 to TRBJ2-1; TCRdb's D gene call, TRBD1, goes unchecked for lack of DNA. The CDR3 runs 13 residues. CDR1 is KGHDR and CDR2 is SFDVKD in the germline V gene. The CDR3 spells CATSDFSTGEVFF.

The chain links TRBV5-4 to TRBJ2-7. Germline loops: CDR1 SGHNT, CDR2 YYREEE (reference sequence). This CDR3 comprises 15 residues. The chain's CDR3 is CASSLETGSIYEQYF.

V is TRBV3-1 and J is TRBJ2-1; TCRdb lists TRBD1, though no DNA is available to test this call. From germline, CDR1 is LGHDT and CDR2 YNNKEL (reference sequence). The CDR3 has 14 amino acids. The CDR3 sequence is CASSPHRDRVSQFF.

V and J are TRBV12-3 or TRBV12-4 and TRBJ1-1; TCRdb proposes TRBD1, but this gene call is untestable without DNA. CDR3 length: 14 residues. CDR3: CASSVDSWGTEAFF.

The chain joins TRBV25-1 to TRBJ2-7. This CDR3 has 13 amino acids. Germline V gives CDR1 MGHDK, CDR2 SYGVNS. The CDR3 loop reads CASTGQTSYEQYF.

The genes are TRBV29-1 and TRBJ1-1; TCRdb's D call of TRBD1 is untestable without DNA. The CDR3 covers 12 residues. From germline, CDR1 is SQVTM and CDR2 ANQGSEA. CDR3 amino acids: CSVAPGWGEAFF.

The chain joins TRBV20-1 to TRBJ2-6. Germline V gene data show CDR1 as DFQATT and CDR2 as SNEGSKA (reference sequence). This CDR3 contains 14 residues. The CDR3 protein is CSALRHSGANVLTF.

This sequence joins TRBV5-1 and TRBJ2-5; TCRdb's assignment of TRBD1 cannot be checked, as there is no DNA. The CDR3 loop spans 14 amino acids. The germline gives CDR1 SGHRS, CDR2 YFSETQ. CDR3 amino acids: CASSSGTAQETQYF.

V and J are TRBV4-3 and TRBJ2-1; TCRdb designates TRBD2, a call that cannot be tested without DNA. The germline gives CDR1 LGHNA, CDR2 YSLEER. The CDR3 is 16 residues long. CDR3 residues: CASSPGGVGSPNEQFF.

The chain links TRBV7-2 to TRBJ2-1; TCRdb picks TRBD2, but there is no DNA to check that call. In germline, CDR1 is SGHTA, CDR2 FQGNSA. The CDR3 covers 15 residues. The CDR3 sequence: CASSSWGPYTNEQFF.